Sequencing of this T cell receptor (beta chain) was carried out in a study of PD-1 and CTLA-4 blockade in melanoma. CDR3 length: 18 residues. Germline V gene sequence: CDR1 SGHAT, CDR2 FQNNGV. V lost 3 bases and J 2 bases, leaving 22 bases between the germline ends. Profiled with immunoSEQ multiplex PCR; TCRdb holds only in-frame clones, not every one. This sample yields around 11,000 clones, of which 80% to 90% are seen a single time; about 32% belongs to the top ten. The source of this sequence is a human donor with melanoma. Source: CD8+ T cells from peripheral blood, taken from a patient given anti-PD-1 treatment. The chain is built from TRBV11-2 and TRBJ2-5; a possible D gene is TRBD2 (5 bases). CDR3 residues: CASSFRSSRSELQETQYF. Here the CDR3 DNA reads TGTGCCAGCAGCTTTAGGTCTAGCAGGTCCGAGCTACAAGAGACCCAGTACTTC.